This record covers a single T cell receptor beta chain. As yet, its antigen is unknown. TCRdb's table, derived via immunoSEQ multiplex PCR, lists solely in-frame clones and lacks some. This repertoire shows 90,000 to 95,000 clones, 85% to 95% found once; its top ten account for under 6.5%. The germline gives CDR1 SNHLY, CDR2 FYNNEI. After removal of 6 bases from V and 2 bases from J, the junction contained 7 bases not matched to a gene. There are 16 residues in the CDR3. The data belong to a study of graft-versus-host responses after intestinal transplantation. Study results and limitations: GvH clones appeared in recipient marrow, some first in ileum or blood.

The genes are TRBV2 and TRBJ1-6; 7 bases map to TRBD1. The TCR was taken from a human donor who received an intestinal transplant. The sequencing here drew on unstimulated CD8+ T cells sorted from spleen or lymph node cells, taken before intestinal transplant. The CDR3 sequence: CASRDITGAYNSPLHF. CDR3 sequence (DNA): TGTGCCAGCAGGGACATAACAGGGGCCTATAATTCACCCCTCCACTTT.